The present T cell receptor (beta chain) was sequenced within a study of blood T cell repertoires in COVID-19. Looking at the study overall: Before being deemed recovered, Cohort 3 donors had two negative PCRs, clearance, or symptom resolution. Nucleic acid was either cDNA or gDNA, and it came from T cells, B-cell-depleted T cells, or PBMCs.

Clones were read by immunoSEQ multiplex PCR, and TCRdb kept only the in-frame ones, dropping some. The sample lists approximately 210,000 clones, about nine tenths occurring once. Trimming removed 0 bases at V and 8 bases at J, with 13 bases between. From germline, CDR1 is MGHDK and CDR2 SYGVNS. CDR3 length: 14 amino acids. The source material was PBMCs or T cells enriched from blood (not recorded which). This chain connects TRBV25-1 to TRBJ1-2; no definite D call. This TCR was recovered from a man under 40 in a cohort exposed to, infected with or recovered from COVID-19 (not recorded which). The CDR3 spells CASSEYSSLGGYTF. The CDR3 DNA reads TGTGCCAGCAGTGAATATAGCAGCCTTGGGGGCTACACCTTC.